This TCR beta chain emerged from a study of cytomegalovirus exposure and HLA in healthy donors. Regarding the study as a whole: A few CMV-associated chains were confirmed in vitro to be specific for CMV antigens.

The data were produced by immunoSEQ multiplex PCR, yet TCRdb's version contains in-frame clones alone and is incomplete. This sample has fewer than 250,000 clones, with roughly 84% found just once. This CDR3 spans 16 amino acids. V dropped 0 bases and J dropped 4 bases, with 14 bases sitting between them. Germline CDR1 and CDR2: LNHNV and YYDKDF (reference sequence). For this clone: What it binds is unknown.

The source material was PBMCs. The chain links TRBV15 to TRBJ2-3, with a tentative D call TRBD1 (6 bases). This clonotype was obtained from a woman younger than 30 in good health and CMV-seropositive. The CDR3 nucleotides read TGTGCCACCAGCAGAGATGATACAGGGTTCCCAGATACGCAGTATTTT. It encodes CATSRDDTGFPDTQYF.